One and the same sample provided the 27 T cell receptor beta chains below, sequenced in a study of prognosis after radiotherapy for stage I lung cancer. Researchers used two-round multiplex PCR to amplify TCR beta CDR3 starting from genomic DNA. First-round PCR used primers specific to each TRBV and TRBJ gene. MiXCR was run by TCRdb on the multiplex PCR reads, yielding one entry per CDR3 protein. This table has 20,000 to 30,000 distinct CDR3 sequences, roughly 35% appearing once. Source: PBMCs, taken before or after stereotactic body radiation therapy (not recorded which). The receptor source for this set is a donor aged 50 or older with non-small cell lung cancer.

Notes on this clonotype: Just one base apart from a much larger clone, this may be a read error. The rearrangement uses TRBV7-8 and TRBJ1-4; TRBD1 is a possible D gene (6 bases). Deletions cut 0 bases from V and 9 bases from J, with 14 bases between. CDR1 is SGHVS, CDR2 FQNEAQ, per germline. The CDR3 totals 15 residues. The CDR3 nucleotides read TGTGCCAGCAGCTTAGCGCGAGGGGGAGATCAAAAACTGTTTTTT. This gives the protein CASSLARGGDQKLFF.

This clonotype was observed many times. The rearrangement joins TRBV7-9 to TRBJ2-7; 7 bases are shared with TRBD1. Germline assignment: CDR1 SEHNR and CDR2 FQNEAQ (reference sequence). J was trimmed by 4 bases and V by 0 bases; bases with no gene match: 3. The CDR3 spans 14 residues. The CDR3 here is CASSLADRAYEQYF. The CDR3 coding sequence is TGTGCCAGCAGCTTAGCTGACAGGGCGTACGAGCAGTACTTC.

The rearrangement joins TRBV27 to TRBJ1-4, with D maybe TRBD1 (6 bases). This CDR3 comprises 14 residues. Germline-derived CDR1 and CDR2 are MNHEY and SMNVEV (reference sequence). Trimming removed 2 bases at V and 8 bases at J, with 12 bases between. CDR3 amino acids: CASSLTTGTEKLFF. Here the CDR3 DNA reads TGTGCCAGCAGTTTAACCACCGGGACAGAAAAACTGTTTTTT. Combining the CDR3 with reference TRBV27 and TRBJ1-4 gives the whole variable domain EAQVTQNPRYLITVTGKKLTVTCSQNMNHEYMSWYRQDPGLGLRQIYYSMNVEVTDKGDVPEGYKVSRKEKRNFPLILESPSPNQTSLYFCASSLTTGTEKLFFGSGTQLSVL.

This clonotype has ten or more counts. This chain links TRBV27 with TRBJ2-7, with 7 bases that match TRBD2. There are 16 residues in the CDR3. After removal of 5 bases from V and 0 bases from J, the junction contained 10 bases not matched to a gene. Germline assignment: CDR1 MNHEY and CDR2 SMNVEV (reference sequence). CDR3 loop: CASSLWGGEHSYEQYF. DNA for the CDR3: TGTGCCAGCAGTCTCTGGGGGGGGGAACACTCCTACGAGCAGTACTTC.

As to this clonotype: It may be a read error: a sequence one base away is much more abundant. The rearrangement joins TRBV20-1 to TRBJ2-5, with 7 bases identical to TRBD2. Germline V gene data show CDR1 as DFQATT and CDR2 as SNEGSKA (reference sequence). The junction had 2 bases not matched to a gene; V was cut back by 6 bases and J by 1 base. This CDR3 has 12 amino acids. The CDR3 region is CSAGTTQETQYF. As DNA, the CDR3 is TGCAGTGCCGGGACTACCCAAGAGACCCAGTACTTC.

Concerning this clonotype itself: A far larger clone differs by one base, so this is likely a read error. The chain is built from TRBV6-5 and TRBJ1-5; D perhaps matches TRBD1 (6 bases). This CDR3 has 14 residues. The germline gives CDR1 MNHEY, CDR2 SVGAGI. The CDR3 sequence: CASGVQGGNHPQHF. As DNA, the CDR3 is TGTGCCAGCGGGGTACAGGGTGGCAATCATCCCCAGCATTTT.

Remarks on this clonotype: A much larger clone sits a single nucleotide away, making a read error possible. The rearrangement links TRBV5-4 to TRBJ2-3, with D uncertain. The CDR3 totals 14 residues. Germline CDR1 and CDR2: SGHNT and YYREEE (reference sequence). V was clipped by 3 bases and J by 3 bases, with 11 bases between them. The CDR3 DNA reads as TGTGCCAGCAGCTCCCCAGGTGGGACAGATACGCAGTATTTT. It is translated as CASSSPGGTDTQYF.

This clonotype was picked up many times. V usage is TRBV10-3 and J usage is TRBJ2-3; D ambiguous. Germline loops: CDR1 ENHRY, CDR2 SYGVKD. Trimming took 2 bases from V and 0 from J, leaving 6 bases between them. The CDR3 is made up of 14 amino acids. The CDR3 reads CAISETTSTDTQYF. CDR3 DNA: TGTGCCATCAGTGAGACGACTAGCACAGATACGCAGTATTTT.

Worth noting for this clonotype: Relative to the germline gene, one junction end is altered; a read error may explain this. The chain joins TRBV28 to TRBJ2-5; 7 nucleotides line up with TRBD1. Germline CDR1 MDHEN, CDR2 SYDVKM. The CDR3 totals 16 residues. The CDR3, as DNA: TGTGCCAACAGTCCGACTCCGGGACAGCCCGGAAGGACCCAGTACTTC. This encodes CANSPTPGQPGRTQYF.

The sample holds a few counts of this clonotype. This chain uses TRBV7-3 with TRBJ2-5; D unclear. In germline, CDR1 is SGHTA, CDR2 FQGTGA. The V end was cut by 1 base, the J end by 0 bases, with 6 bases between. The CDR3 consists of 14 residues. CDR3 sequence: CASSLSTYQETQYF. The DNA for the CDR3 is TGTGCCAGCAGCTTAAGTACGTACCAAGAGACCCAGTACTTC.

The rearrangement joins TRBV6-2 or TRBV6-3 to TRBJ2-7; D is uncertain. The CDR3 has 14 residues. Germline CDR1 MNHEY, CDR2 SVGEGT. V was pared by 5 bases and J by 0 bases, with 11 bases between. The CDR3 DNA sequence: TGTGCCAGCAGTAAGGATAAGCTCTCCTACGAGCAGTACTTC. Its protein is CASSKDKLSYEQYF.

Worth noting for this clonotype: A single base separates this from a much larger clone, so it may be a read error. This chain joins TRBV20-1 and TRBJ2-7; 10 bases map to TRBD2. CDR1 and CDR2 (germline): DFQATT, SNEGSKA (reference sequence). The CDR3 sequence is 13 residues long. The ends lost 4 bases at V and 3 bases at J; junction bases unmatched: 3. Here the CDR3 DNA reads TGCAGTGCTATAGGGACTAGCGTCTACGAGCAGTACTTC. This translates into CSAIGTSVYEQYF.

At least ten counts were recorded for this clonotype. The rearrangement links TRBV2 to TRBJ2-3, with a tentative D call TRBD1 (5 bases). V gave up 2 bases and J gave up 2 bases, with 11 bases separating them. Germline V gene sequence: CDR1 SNHLY, CDR2 FYNNEI. The CDR3 length is 15 residues. DNA for the CDR3: TGTGCCAGCAGTGAACGAACAGGTTACACAGATACGCAGTATTTT. Its protein product is CASSERTGYTDTQYF.

Regarding this clonotype: A single base is all that separates this from a far larger clone, so a read error is likely. The V gene is TRBV12-3 or TRBV12-4, the J gene TRBJ2-1; D gene unclear. V was clipped by 6 bases and J by 0 bases, with 18 bases between them. The CDR3 spans 17 residues. The CDR3 here is CASSSRPWPSSYNEQFF. The CDR3 DNA follows: TGTGCCAGCAGCTCACGCCCCTGGCCAAGCTCCTACAATGAGCAGTTCTTC.

V is TRBV20-1 and J is TRBJ2-7; D gene ambiguous. V lost 3 bases and J lost 2, with 14 bases in between. Germline CDR1 is DFQATT and CDR2 is SNEGSKA (reference sequence). The CDR3 spans 14 residues. The DNA for the CDR3 is TGCAGTGCTAGGGGTTCATGGTGTCCCTACGAGCAGTACTTC. Amino acid sequence: CSARGSWCPYEQYF.

The CDR3 bases are TGTGCCAGCACCCTCGGCCGGGGGAGCTCCTACAATGAGCAGTTCTTC. It specifies CASTLGRGSSYNEQFF. The chain carries TRBV5-4 and TRBJ2-1; the D gene is possibly TRBD2 (6 bases). The CDR3 spans 16 residues. The ends were cut back, 6 bases at V and 0 bases at J, with 16 bases in the middle. Per germline, CDR1 SGHNT and CDR2 YYREEE (reference sequence).

This clonotype was seen more than once but under ten times. Germline is not matched at one junction end, which may reflect a read error. This chain uses TRBV20-1 with TRBJ2-2; 10 bases match TRBD2. CDR3 size: 16 residues. CDR1 is DFQATT and CDR2 is SNEGSKA in the germline V gene (reference sequence). CDR3 DNA: TGCGGTGCTAGTACGACTAGCGGGCCGAACACCGGGGAGCTGTTTTTT. It encodes CGASTTSGPNTGELFF.

This clonotype was seen ten or more times. The chain carries TRBV2 and TRBJ2-5; 9 nucleotides line up with TRBD2. CDR1 is SNHLY and CDR2 is FYNNEI in the germline V gene. The ends lost 2 bases at V and 7 bases at J; junction bases unmatched: 5. This CDR3 has 14 amino acids. CDR3 sequence reads: CASSELAGRGTQYF. The CDR3 nucleotides are TGTGCCAGCAGTGAACTAGCGGGGCGGGGGACCCAGTACTTC.

Judged by abundance, this clonotype is medium-sized. The chain combines TRBV12-3 or TRBV12-4 with TRBJ1-2, with a possible D match to TRBD1 (5 bases). The V gene lost 6 bases and the J gene lost 4 bases, with 9 bases spanning the gap. This CDR3 is built from 12 residues. The CDR3 here is CASSLGTYGYTF. The CDR3, as DNA: TGTGCCAGCAGCCTGGGGACCTATGGCTACACCTTC.

This clonotype was observed at least ten times. The rearrangement links TRBV2 to TRBJ2-5; D call uncertain. Trimming stripped 9 bases from V and 0 bases from J, with 5 bases between. CDR1 SNHLY and CDR2 FYNNEI come from the germline V gene. CDR3 size: 11 residues. The CDR3 loop reads CARQNQETQYF. CDR3 DNA sequence: TGTGCCAGACAGAACCAAGAGACCCAGTACTTC.

This chain links TRBV5-6 with TRBJ2-1; 14 nucleotides align to TRBD2. V dropped 4 bases and J dropped 8; count of bases not matched to a gene: 5. The CDR3 length is 15 residues. The germline CDR1 and CDR2 sequences are SGHDT and YYEEEE. CDR3 amino acids: CASSRGTSGSHEQFF. CDR3 nucleotides: TGTGCCAGCAGCCGGGGGACTAGCGGGAGCCATGAGCAGTTCTTC.

This clonotype came up many times. The chain employs TRBV11-3 and TRBJ2-7; 8 positions match TRBD2. With 5 bases clipped from V and 4 bases from J, the junction kept 7 bases outside the gene matches. Germline lookup yields CDR1 SGHNT and CDR2 YENEEA. The CDR3 spans 14 residues. The CDR3 sequence is CASSLRGGSYEQYF. CDR3 bases: TGTGCCAGCAGCCTTCGGGGGGGTTCGTACGAGCAGTACTTC.

This clonotype was found many times. The rearrangement links TRBV9 to TRBJ1-2; D gene uncertain. The CDR3 is 14 residues long. Trimming took off 3 bases at V and 3 bases at J, with 12 bases between the two ends. The V gene's germline CDR1 is SGDLS and CDR2 YYNGEE. The CDR3 nucleotides are TGTGCCAGCAGCGGGGGTCGGGAGTACTATGGCTACACCTTC. It yields the protein CASSGGREYYGYTF.

This clonotype has just one count. This likely traces to a read error, being one base from a far larger clone. This chain connects TRBV6-1 to TRBJ1-4; D might be TRBD1 (5 bases). The CDR3 runs to 16 residues. CDR1 is MNHNS, CDR2 SASEGT, per germline. The CDR3 protein is CASTRLDTATNENLFF. CDR3 coding DNA: TGTGCCAGCACCCGCCTGGACACAGCAACTAATGAAAACCTGTTTTTT.

This clonotype was counted ten times or more. The chain joins TRBV9 to TRBJ1-5, with 9 bases identical to TRBD1. The CDR3 consists of 14 residues. Germline loops: CDR1 SGDLS, CDR2 YYNGEE. With V trimmed by 4 bases and J by 6 bases, 5 bases remained unmatched. CDR3 in amino acids: CASSQGQGAQPQHF. The DNA for the CDR3 is TGTGCCAGCAGCCAGGGACAGGGCGCTCAGCCCCAGCATTTT.

This clonotype was counted at least ten times. The rearrangement joins TRBV4-1 to TRBJ2-7; D uncertain. V gave up 5 bases and J gave up 2 bases, with 13 bases separating them. The CDR3 consists of 14 residues. Looked up from germline, CDR1 is MGHRA and CDR2 is YSYEKL. CDR3 coding DNA: TGCGCCAGCAGCAAATCGACGGTGACCTACGAGCAGTACTTC. Encoded protein: CASSKSTVTYEQYF.

As for this clonotype: This likely traces to a read error, being one base from a far larger clone. The J gene is TRBJ2-7, the V gene TRBV12-3 or TRBV12-4, with a possible D match to TRBD2 (6 bases). This CDR3 has 15 amino acids. Trimming took off 6 bases at V and 0 bases at J, with 15 bases between the two ends. The CDR3 region is CASSLGAGPSYEQYF. The CDR3 DNA is TGTGCCAGCAGCTTGGGCGCGGGACCCTCCTACGAGCAGTACTTC.